Shown below are 18 T cell receptor beta chains from a single sample sequenced in a study of blood T cell repertoires in COVID-19 (TCRdb year 2020). Libraries were constructed by the immunoSEQ multiplex PCR assay. TCRdb took over this immuneACCESS table, retaining in-frame rearrangements with V and J assigned. Such tables are incomplete; in checked studies, under half of the missing clones stem from an unresolved V gene, and the remainder is unexplained. This sample is represented by 450,000 to 600,000 clones; 87% of them were singletons. The leading ten clones occupy 0.65% to 0.9% of the sample. The sequenced sample consisted of PBMCs or T cells enriched from blood (not recorded which). These receptors were collected from a woman younger than 30 who had recovered from COVID-19.

The CDR3 protein is CSVEGGGRIQYF. The DNA for the CDR3 is TGCAGCGTTGAGGGTGGGGGGAGGATTCAGTACTTC. The genes are TRBV29-1 and TRBJ2-4, with D tentatively TRBD2 (6 bases). This CDR3 comprises 12 residues. Germline CDR1 SQVTM, CDR2 ANQGSEA. Trimming pared 3 bases from V and 10 bases from J, leaving 13 bases between.

The rearrangement links TRBV5-4 to TRBJ2-5; 11 bases map to TRBD1. The CDR3 runs 15 residues. The junction had 9 bases not matched to a gene; V was cut back by 5 bases and J by 6 bases. Germline V gene sequence: CDR1 SGHNT, CDR2 YYREEE (reference sequence). CDR3 DNA: TGTGCCAGCAGTCAAGGACAGGGGGCCCCTCAGACCCAGTACTTC. This encodes CASSQGQGAPQTQYF. The complete variable domain, with remaining parts taken from reference TRBV5-4 and TRBJ2-5, reads ETGVTQSPTHLIKTRGQQVTLRCSSQSGHNTVSWYQQALGQGPQFIFQYYREEENGRGNFPPRFSGLQFPNYSSELNVNALELDDSALYLCASSQGQGAPQTQYFGPGTRLLVL.

As concerns this clone: Germline and junction disagree at one end, which may indicate a read error. The chain carries TRBV12-3 or TRBV12-4 and TRBJ1-2; 8 bases are a match to TRBD1. The CDR3 is made up of 13 amino acids. The CDR3 loop reads CASSRSRQGAFAF. CDR3 DNA sequence: TGTGCCAGCAGTCGCTCCCGGCAGGGGGCCTTCGCCTTC.

V gene TRBV12-3 or TRBV12-4 combines with J gene TRBJ1-2; no reliable D call. CDR3 length: 12 residues. Trimming stripped 5 bases from V and 5 bases from J, with 9 bases between. The CDR3 region is CASSLNLYGYTF. The CDR3 DNA is TGTGCCAGCAGTCTCAACTTATATGGCTACACCTTC.

This clone was detected only once. The V gene is TRBV6-5, the J gene TRBJ2-7; a possible D gene is TRBD2 (5 bases). CDR1 is MNHEY and CDR2 is SVGAGI in the germline V gene. This CDR3 is 14 amino acids long. Trimming removed 5 bases at V and 0 bases at J, with 11 bases between. The CDR3: CASSRGSFSYEQYF. Here the CDR3 DNA reads TGTGCCAGCAGTCGGGGTTCTTTCTCCTACGAGCAGTACTTC.

The V gene is TRBV3-1 (or the pseudogene TRBV3-2), the J gene TRBJ2-5; D may be TRBD1 (7 bases). CDR3 length: 16 amino acids. Between the trimmed V and J ends, which lost 4 bases and 5 bases, there was a span of 20 bases. Germline V gene lookup returns CDR1 LGHDT and CDR2 YNNKEL (reference sequence). CDR3 in amino acids: CASSPREKGGVETQYF. DNA of the CDR3: TGTGCCAGCAGCCCCCGGGAGAAAGGGGGCGTCGAGACCCAGTACTTC.

This clone was counted once. The chain has TRBV5-4 and TRBJ2-5, with D unclear. Trimming removed 2 bases from V and 1 base from J, with 6 bases in between. Germline CDR1 is SGHNT and CDR2 is YYREEE (reference sequence). The CDR3 is 13 residues long. CDR3 protein: CASSFQIQETQYF. In DNA form, the CDR3 reads TGTGCCAGCAGCTTCCAGATCCAAGAGACCCAGTACTTC.

This chain links TRBV7-6 with TRBJ2-3; 9 nucleotides match TRBD1. The germline V gene has CDR1 SGHVS and CDR2 FNYEAQ. This CDR3 spans 15 amino acids. V shed 5 bases, J shed 3 bases, and the junction held 6 bases outside the gene matches. The CDR3 DNA reads TGTGCCAGCAGCCGATTCGACAGGGGGACAGATACGCAGTATTTT. Protein sequence: CASSRFDRGTDTQYF.

The rearrangement uses TRBV19 and TRBJ2-5, with 9 bases identical to TRBD2. Germline V lookup: CDR1 LNHDA, CDR2 SQIVND (reference sequence). The CDR3 sequence is 17 residues long. The V segment lost 5 bases and the J segment 5 bases; nucleotides outside the gene matches: 15. Here the CDR3 reads CASSSRLGGGARETQYF. The DNA for the CDR3 is TGTGCCAGTAGTTCCCGCCTCGGCGGGGGGGCTCGGGAGACCCAGTACTTC.

DNA for the CDR3: TGTGCCAGCAGCTTGGATGGGACTAGTCGTGGAGAGACCCAGTACTTC. Its translation is CASSLDGTSRGETQYF. The chain is built from TRBV5-4 and TRBJ2-5; 8 bases match TRBD2. The germline V gene encodes CDR1 SGHNT and CDR2 YYREEE (reference sequence). Losses at the gene ends were 0 bases for V and 4 bases for J; bases not matched to a gene: 8. The CDR3 loop spans 16 amino acids.

This chain links TRBV7-9 with TRBJ2-5; 14 nucleotides align to TRBD2. Germline loops: CDR1 SEHNR, CDR2 FQNEAQ (reference sequence). With V trimmed by 2 bases and J by 4 bases, 6 bases remained unmatched. This CDR3 comprises 17 residues. In DNA form, the CDR3 reads TGTGCCAGCAGCTTATCTCGACTAGCGGGGGGGGCAGAGACCCAGTACTTC. Encoded protein: CASSLSRLAGGAETQYF. The full variable domain, rest sourced from reference TRBV7-9 and TRBJ2-5, is DTGVSQNPRHKITKRGQNVTFRCDPISEHNRLYWYRQTLGQGPEFLTYFQNEAQLEKSRLLSDRFSAERPKGSFSTLEIQRTEQGDSAMYLCASSLSRLAGGAETQYFGPGTRLLVL.

This chain links TRBV19 with TRBJ1-2; TRBD1 is a possible D gene (5 bases). Trimming cost V 7 bases and J 2 bases, with 11 bases left between them. CDR1 LNHDA and CDR2 SQIVND come from the germline V gene (reference sequence). The CDR3 is 13 residues long. The CDR3 bases are TGTGCCAGTAAATCGTGGGGCAACTATGGCTACACCTTC. Amino acid sequence: CASKSWGNYGYTF.

J is TRBJ2-1 and V is TRBV5-1; 11 nucleotides align to TRBD1. The length of the CDR3 is 14 residues. Germline V gene lookup returns CDR1 SGHRS and CDR2 YFSETQ. Trimming took 4 bases from V and 7 from J; bases not matched to a gene: 4. This chain's CDR3 is CASSVGQGGNEQFF. The CDR3 bases are TGCGCCAGCAGCGTGGGACAGGGGGGGAATGAGCAGTTCTTC.

The chain uses TRBV30 and TRBJ1-2; D gene ambiguous. V lost 5 bases and J lost 0, with 13 bases in between. The germline gives CDR1 GTSNPN, CDR2 SVGIG (reference sequence). The CDR3 runs 14 residues. The DNA for the CDR3 is TGTGCCTGGTCCCGAGAGCCCACTAACTATGGCTACACCTTC. Protein: CAWSREPTNYGYTF.

The chain couples TRBV15 to TRBJ1-4; the match to TRBD1 covers 10 bases. Germline V CDR1 and CDR2: LNHNV, YYDKDF (reference sequence). The CDR3 is made up of 18 amino acids. Trimming took 0 bases from V and 8 from J; bases not matched to a gene: 12. DNA for the CDR3: TGTGCCACCAGCAGAGATTGGATGACAGGGGGCGGAGAGGAAAAACTGTTTTTT. Translation gives CATSRDWMTGGGEEKLFF.

As regards this clone: At one boundary the junction diverges from the germline segment, which might be a read error. This chain links TRBV6-5 with TRBJ1-1; possibly TRBD1 for D (6 bases). Germline V gives CDR1 MNHEY, CDR2 SVGAGI. This CDR3 comprises 15 residues. As DNA, the CDR3 is TGTGCCAGCAGTTACACCGCCTCATCTCAGGGGATGGTGGTCTTT. Its protein product is CASSYTASSQGMVVF.

The rearrangement joins TRBV11-1 to TRBJ2-6, with unresolved D. This CDR3 is built from 15 residues. The V end lost 0 bases, the J end lost 1 base, and 4 bases lay between the germline ends. CDR1 is SGHAT, CDR2 FQDESV, per germline (reference sequence). The CDR3 coding sequence is TGTGCCAGCAGCTTAGCCCTTTCTGGGGCCAACGTCCTGACTTTC. It specifies CASSLALSGANVLTF.

The V gene is TRBV5-8, the J gene TRBJ2-2; the D gene is possibly TRBD2 (6 bases). The CDR3 runs to 16 residues. The V end lost 0 bases, the J end lost 6 bases, and 15 bases lay between the germline ends. Germline-derived CDR1 and CDR2 are SGHTS and YDEGEE. CDR3 nucleotide sequence: TGTGCCAGCAGCTTGGCTCGGAGGGGTAACGCCGGGGAGCTGTTTTTT. Protein sequence: CASSLARRGNAGELFF.